Below are 9 T cell receptor beta chains sequenced from a single sample in a study of blood T cell repertoires in COVID-19 (dated by TCRdb to the early 2020s). Library method: the immunoSEQ multiplex PCR assay. TCRdb took this table from immuneACCESS and kept in-frame rearrangements with V and J called. Such tables lack part of the clones; where checked against another copy, unresolved V genes explain under half of the gap, and the rest is unexplained. The table for this sample lists about 120,000 clones; 82% of them were counted only once. The ten biggest clones cover about 17% of the sample. The sequencing sample was made of peripheral blood. Receptor source: an older woman with acute or convalescent COVID-19.

The chain joins TRBV9 to TRBJ2-7; D possibly corresponds to TRBD2 (7 bases). V was pared by 0 bases and J by 3 bases, with 19 bases between. The CDR3 contains 17 residues. The germline V gene has CDR1 SGDLS and CDR2 YYNGEE. The CDR3 region is CASSVVVVGGGRYEQYF. In nucleotides, the CDR3 is TGTGCCAGCAGCGTAGTCGTTGTAGGGGGGGGACGCTACGAGCAGTACTTC.

The V call is TRBV7-9, the J call TRBJ2-1, with 8 nucleotides matching TRBD2. The CDR3 length is 15 residues. Germline trimming cut 2 bases from V and 7 bases from J; bases unmatched to any gene: 7. Germline V gene lookup returns CDR1 SEHNR and CDR2 FQNEAQ (reference sequence). The CDR3 protein is CASSLHRGGQNEQFF. CDR3 bases: TGTGCCAGCAGCTTACATCGGGGGGGCCAGAATGAGCAGTTCTTC.

This sequence joins TRBV29-1 and TRBJ2-5; weak D call: TRBD2 (6 bases). V lost 6 bases, J lost 5 bases, and 10 bases lay in between. This CDR3 is built from 11 residues. CDR1 SQVTM and CDR2 ANQGSEA come from the germline V gene. The CDR3 reads CSVWEAETQYF. As DNA, the CDR3 is TGCAGCGTGTGGGAGGCGGAGACCCAGTACTTC.

The chain links TRBV4-3 to TRBJ2-1; 11 bases match TRBD2. There are 17 residues in the CDR3. Trimming took 4 bases from V and 9 from J; bases not matched to a gene: 14. The germline gives CDR1 LGHNA, CDR2 YSLEER. The CDR3 protein is CASSPSPASGGNGEQFF. The CDR3 nucleotides read TGCGCCAGCAGCCCCAGCCCAGCTAGCGGGGGGAACGGTGAGCAGTTCTTC.

V usage is TRBV7-3 and J usage is TRBJ1-1, with a tentative D call TRBD1 (5 bases). There are 15 residues in the CDR3. The V gene lost 2 bases and the J gene lost 8 bases, with 18 bases spanning the gap. Per the germline V gene, CDR1 is SGHTA and CDR2 is FQGTGA. CDR3 in amino acids: CASSLPTGTTHEAFF. CDR3 in DNA: TGTGCCAGCAGCTTACCTACCGGGACTACTCACGAAGCTTTCTTT.

The chain couples TRBV15 to TRBJ2-7; D is undetermined. V was pared by 1 base and J by 7 bases, with 8 bases between. This CDR3 spans 12 amino acids. Germline-derived CDR1 and CDR2 are LNHNV and YYDKDF (reference sequence). CDR3 nucleotide sequence: TGTGCCACCAGCAGAGGCCCCCGGGAGCAGTACTTC. Protein: CATSRGPREQYF.

To note about this clone: Other DNA sequences in this sample translate to the same CDR3. The chain carries TRBV7-9 and TRBJ2-5; possibly TRBD2 for D (6 bases). V was trimmed by 3 bases and J by 4 bases, leaving 12 bases between them. CDR3 length: 14 amino acids. Germline V CDR1 and CDR2: SEHNR, FQNEAQ (reference sequence). The CDR3 DNA is TGTGCCAGCAGCTTGGGACTTGGGGGAGAGACCCAGTACTTC. Translating it yields CASSLGLGGETQYF.

The count of this clone is one. This rearrangement joins TRBV6-2 or TRBV6-3 to TRBJ2-1, with 11 bases aligning to TRBD2. Losses at the gene ends were 0 bases for V and 1 base for J; bases not matched to a gene: 2. The CDR3 has 17 amino acids. Germline values: CDR1 MNHEY, CDR2 SVGEGT. The CDR3 region has the DNA TGTGCCAGCAGTTACTCGACTAGCGGGGTGTCCTACAATGAGCAGTTCTTC. It codes for CASSYSTSGVSYNEQFF.

The count of this clone is one. The rearrangement joins TRBV6-6 to TRBJ1-1; TRBD1 might be the D (6 bases). V was shortened by 6 bases and J by 3 bases, with 20 bases between the two germline ends. CDR1 is MNHNY, CDR2 SVGAGI, per germline (reference sequence). The CDR3 totals 16 residues. The CDR3 is CASSNLQGLLDTEAFF. In nucleotides, the CDR3 is TGTGCCAGCAGCAATCTCCAGGGGCTCCTCGACACTGAAGCTTTCTTT.